The following is a TCR beta chain sequence with its context. This sample was taken from a study of T cell responses to AZD1222 COVID-19 vaccine. The method was immunoSEQ multiplex PCR; TCRdb's version includes in-frame clones alone and lacks a portion of them. Of more than 100,000 clones in the sample, roughly 89% are singletons; the top ten hold around 8.6%. The ends lost 8 bases at V and 9 bases at J; junction bases unmatched: 4. The CDR3 contains 11 residues. The germline V gene has CDR1 MDHEN and CDR2 SYDVKM. The rearrangement joins TRBV28 to TRBJ2-3, with 8 bases lining up with TRBD1. The sample was peripheral blood, taken on day 0 of AZD1222 vaccination. This receptor was taken from an adult in good health. The CDR3 is CASAGQVTQYF. The CDR3 DNA reads as TGTGCCAGCGCGGGACAGGTGACGCAGTATTTT.